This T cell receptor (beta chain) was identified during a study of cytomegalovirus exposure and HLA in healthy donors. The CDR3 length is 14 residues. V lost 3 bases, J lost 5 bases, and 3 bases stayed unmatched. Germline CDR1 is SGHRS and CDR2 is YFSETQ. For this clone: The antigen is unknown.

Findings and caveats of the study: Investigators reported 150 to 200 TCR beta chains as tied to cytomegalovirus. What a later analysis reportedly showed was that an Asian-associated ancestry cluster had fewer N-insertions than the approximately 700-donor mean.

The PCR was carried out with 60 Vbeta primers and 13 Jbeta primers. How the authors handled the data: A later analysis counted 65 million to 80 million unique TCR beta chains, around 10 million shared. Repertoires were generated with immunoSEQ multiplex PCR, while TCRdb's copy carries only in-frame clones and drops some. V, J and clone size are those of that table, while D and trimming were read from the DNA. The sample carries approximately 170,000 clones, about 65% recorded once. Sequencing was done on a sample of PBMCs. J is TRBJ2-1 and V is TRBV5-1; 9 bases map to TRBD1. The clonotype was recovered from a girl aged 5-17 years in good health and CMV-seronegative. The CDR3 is CASSSGQGHNEQFF. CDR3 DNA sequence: TGCGCCAGCAGCTCGGGACAGGGTCACAATGAGCAGTTCTTC.